This TCR beta chain was recorded in a study of blood T cell repertoires in COVID-19. Germline CDR1 KGHSH, CDR2 LQKENI. V gave up 1 base and J gave up 0 bases; unmatched junction bases: 6. The CDR3 covers 18 residues. Per the original methods: Reference gene primer amplification gave nucleated cell count estimates. The data were produced by immunoSEQ multiplex PCR, yet TCRdb's version contains in-frame clones alone and is incomplete. V, J and clone size are taken as reported in that table, and D and trimming were inferred from the DNA itself. This sample has approximately 240,000 clones; roughly 87% occur once, and the top ten carry over 6%.

The chain is built from TRBV18 and TRBJ2-6; 7 bases agree with TRBD2. Sequenced sample: PBMCs or T cells enriched from blood (not recorded which). The receptor was isolated from a woman aged 30 to 39 with acute COVID-19. The DNA for the CDR3 is TGTGCCAGCTCACCACGCCCGGGGGGTGTCTCTGGGGCCAACGTCCTGACTTTC. Amino acid sequence: CASSPRPGGVSGANVLTF.